The T cell receptor (beta chain) described here comes from a study of blood T cell repertoires in COVID-19 (dated by TCRdb to between 2020 and 2021). Regarding the research as a whole: The collaborator samples originated in the United States, Italy and Spain and spanned the acute and convalescent phases of COVID-19. HLA class I and class II types, where available, came from metadata supplied by the sample provider rather than from assay-based typing. The material from the prospective study consisted of cDNA or gDNA derived from T cells, B-cell-depleted T cells, or PBMCs. Samples came from the ongoing ImmuneRACE study (first 160 participants) plus 1,254 subjects from 6 global collaborators. A freely available public database, intended as a resource for researchers studying the immune response to SARS-CoV-2, is where the repertoires were released. Sample metadata almost always included a de-identified subject ID, COVID-19 status, age in years and sex. Deeply sampled blood TCRbeta repertoires from subjects exposed to, actively infected with, or recovered from COVID-19 were included in the dataset. Points the paper makes about the study in general: How much clinical and demographic metadata was included differed by source and by participant, and the metadata was provided uncurated.

TCRbeta CDR3 regions were amplified from genomic DNA using the immunoSEQ Assay, a bias-controlled multiplex PCR. As for the authors' bioinformatics: Nucleated cell counts per sample were estimated from amplification of reference gene primers within the assay. To quantify the absolute abundance of each unique TCRbeta CDR3 rearrangement, sequence reads were collapsed and filtered. For each sample, productive Simpson clonality was calculated by taking the square root of Simpson's diversity index across productive rearrangements. TCRdb limited this immuneACCESS table to in-frame rearrangements with V and J called. A share of clones is missing; checked studies link under half to unresolved V genes, and the rest is unexplained. Clone size and V and J calls were adopted from that table, with D and trimming inferred from the DNA. This sample holds more than 80,000 clones; 90% were observed only once. The top ten clonotypes cover 6.5% to 8.5% of the sample.

At one collaborating source in Seattle, patients were enrolled during active infection and were followed longitudinally through the course of disease. Collaborating institutions collected whole blood in K2EDTA tubes following their own protocols. For TCRbeta analysis, collaborators shipped samples as frozen whole blood, isolated PBMCs, or DNA extracted from either of those sample types. CDR1 SGHDN and CDR2 FVKESK are derived from the germline V gene. V lost 1 base and J lost 12 bases, and the count of bases not matched to a germline gene is 13. Including the terminal cysteine and phenylalanine, the CDR3 comprises 16 residues. Only CDR3 DNA is held: 48 bases, read in frame from base 1. As regards this clone: Its antigen is unknown. Base-call qualities are not available, and no considerably larger clone is one nucleotide away.

This TCR was sampled from a young man with COVID-19, enrolled during active disease. The sample consisted of peripheral blood. The chain is made from TRBV14 and TRBJ2-1; the central 9 bases match TRBD2. The sequence in DNA is TGTGCCAGCAGCCAAGTCGGCCTAGCGGGAAGGGACGGGCAGTTCTTC. Translated, it gives CASSQVGLAGRDGQFF. When the CDR3 is completed using the reference TRBV14 and TRBJ2-1 genes on either side, the full variable domain is EAGVTQFPSHSVIEKGQTVTLRCDPISGHDNLYWYRRVMGKEIKFLLHFVKESKQDESGMPNNRFLAERTGGTYSTLKVQPAELEDSGVYFCASSQVGLAGRDGQFFGPGTRLTVL.